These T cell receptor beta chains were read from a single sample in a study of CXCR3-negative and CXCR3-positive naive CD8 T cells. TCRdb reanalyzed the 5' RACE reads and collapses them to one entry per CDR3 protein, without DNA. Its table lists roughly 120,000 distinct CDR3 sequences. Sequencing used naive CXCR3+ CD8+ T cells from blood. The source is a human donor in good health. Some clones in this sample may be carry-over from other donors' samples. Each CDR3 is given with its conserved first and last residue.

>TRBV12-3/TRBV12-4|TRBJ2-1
CASSPRGRDNEQFF
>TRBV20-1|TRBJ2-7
CSADRIATYEQYF
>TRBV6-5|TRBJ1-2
CAGSYSMPIDYGYTF
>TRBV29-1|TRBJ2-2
CSVVGVNTGELFF
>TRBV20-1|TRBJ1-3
CSAITEGNTIYF
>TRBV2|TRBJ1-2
CASSEEVRVYGYTF
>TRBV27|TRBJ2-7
CASSPGGPTVLSYF
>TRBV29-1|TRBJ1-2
CSVETAEFNYGYTF
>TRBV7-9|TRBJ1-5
CASSLKDQPQHF
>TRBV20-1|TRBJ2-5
CSATPTGGAVEETQYF
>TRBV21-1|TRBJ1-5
CASSKDGSNQPQHF
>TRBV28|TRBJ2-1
CASLLAGGFYGRDEQFF
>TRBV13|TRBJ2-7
CASSFGTGIPEQYF
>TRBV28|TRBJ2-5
CASSSRGVGETQYF
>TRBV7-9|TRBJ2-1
CASTPVSYNEQFF
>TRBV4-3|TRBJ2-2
CASSQDATGELFF
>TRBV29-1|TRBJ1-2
CSVSGDKAGYTF
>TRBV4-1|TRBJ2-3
CASSPRDGGGASVTQYF
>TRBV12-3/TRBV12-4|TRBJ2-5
CASSGDPGGKETQYF
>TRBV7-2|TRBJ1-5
CASSRGTGGNQPQHF
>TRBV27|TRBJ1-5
CASSFSGAEQPQHF
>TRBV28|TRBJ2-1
CASSLPRYPRYEQFF
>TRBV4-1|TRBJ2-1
CASSQERRSGNEQFF
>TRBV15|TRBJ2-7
CATSRVLALEQYF
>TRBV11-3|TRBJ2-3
CASRDRDRDTDTQYF
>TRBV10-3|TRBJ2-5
CAISKGQTQETQYF
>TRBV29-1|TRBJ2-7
CSVVTSYEQYF
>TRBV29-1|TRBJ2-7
CSVEGSSGVPYEQYF
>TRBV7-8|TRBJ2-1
CASSPGTTSNEQFF
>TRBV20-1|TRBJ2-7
CSASDLLGSYEQYF
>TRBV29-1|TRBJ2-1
CSVLTNYNEQFF
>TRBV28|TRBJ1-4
CASSLFGDSEKLFF
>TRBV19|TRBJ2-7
CASSRTSVSFEQYF
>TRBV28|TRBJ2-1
CASSHPTGVNEQFF
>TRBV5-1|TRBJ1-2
CASSLGDRGNYGYTF
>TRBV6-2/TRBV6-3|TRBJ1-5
CASSYLDSYSNQPQHF
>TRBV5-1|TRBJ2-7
CASSLGGSSYEQYF
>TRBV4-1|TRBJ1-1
CASSQDPGLGGTEAFF
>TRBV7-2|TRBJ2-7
CASSFPEGYEQYF
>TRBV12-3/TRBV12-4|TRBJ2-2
CASSFSDIQPGELFF
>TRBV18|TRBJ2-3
CASSPPAEDTQYF
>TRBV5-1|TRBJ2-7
CASSLTLTYEQYF
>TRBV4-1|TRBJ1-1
CASSHVAENTEAFF
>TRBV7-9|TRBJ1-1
CASSLELGLSAEAFF
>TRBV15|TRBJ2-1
CATSRATEYNEQFF
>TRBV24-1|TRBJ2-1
CATSGTGPLGQFF
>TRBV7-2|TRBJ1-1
CASSKTGGGEAFF
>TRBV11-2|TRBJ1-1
CASSENGDAFTEAFF
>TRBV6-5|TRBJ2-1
CASSYRTGDEQFF
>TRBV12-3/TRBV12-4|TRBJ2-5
CASSLSGLLLQETQYF
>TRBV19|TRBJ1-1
CASTLDRFSAEAFF
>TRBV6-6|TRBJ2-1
CASSYGDLSSYNEQFF
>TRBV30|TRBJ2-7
CAWRARSSYEQYF
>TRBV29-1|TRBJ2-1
CSVDSGSEQFF
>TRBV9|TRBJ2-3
CASSVGSGSTDTQYF
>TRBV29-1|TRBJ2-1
CSVAGQGYNEQFF
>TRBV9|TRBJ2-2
CASSAVSGDGGELFF
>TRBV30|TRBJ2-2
CAWRKFELAGELFF